This entry lists 27 T cell receptor beta chains sequenced from one sample in a study of beta chain features in type 1 diabetes. Study-wide results and caveats: Shorter TCRB CDR3s, moderately but significantly so, were found in Type 1 diabetes patients in all four CD4+ subsets.

What was sequenced were expressed TCRB transcripts, since all of the isolated RNA had been reverse transcribed. This table comes from immunoSEQ multiplex PCR, and its TCRdb copy is limited to in-frame clones, with some not included. The sample has about 280,000 clones, approximately 15% seen once; the top ten hold 0.015% to 0.017%. Their specific antigens are unknown. Sequencing was performed on naive CD4+ T cells from blood. The source is a man aged 18 to 35 with type 1 diabetes.

The chain has TRBV7-2 and TRBJ2-1, with 9 bases lining up with TRBD1. This CDR3 contains 14 residues. Looked up from germline, CDR1 is SGHTA and CDR2 is FQGNSA. V was pared by 4 bases and J by 4 bases, with 2 bases of the junction left unmatched. The CDR3 region is CASSWDRDYNEQFF. The DNA of the CDR3 is TGTGCCAGCAGCTGGGACAGGGATTACAATGAGCAGTTCTTC.

The chain uses TRBV5-1 and TRBJ2-7, with TRBD1 matching over 10 bases. Germline trimming cut 0 bases from V and 6 bases from J; bases unmatched to any gene: 3. The length of the CDR3 is 14 residues. Germline assignment: CDR1 SGHRS and CDR2 YFSETQ. The CDR3 nucleotides read TGCGCCAGCAGCTTGGGGGACAGGGGTGGCGAGCAGTACTTC. The encoded protein is CASSLGDRGGEQYF.

This chain connects TRBV27 to TRBJ1-2; a weak D match, TRBD1 (5 bases). CDR1 and CDR2 (germline): MNHEY, SMNVEV (reference sequence). Trimming shortened V by 4 bases and J by 13 bases, and 22 bases separated the two germline ends. The CDR3 totals 14 residues. The CDR3 nucleotides read TGTGCCAGCAGTTCCAAAGACAGTAATGGTGGTCTCACCTTC. Protein product: CASSSKDSNGGLTF.

This clone was picked up a small number of times. The CDR3 bases are TGTGCCACCAGCAGAGAAGGGCTAGCGGGACGTACGCAGTATTTT. Translated: CATSREGLAGRTQYF. The chain has TRBV15 and TRBJ2-3; 9 bases align to TRBD2. J was trimmed by 8 bases and V by 0 bases; bases with no gene match: 6. This CDR3 region has 15 residues. Looked up from germline, CDR1 is LNHNV and CDR2 is YYDKDF (reference sequence).

The chain carries TRBV27 and TRBJ2-7, with D maybe TRBD1 (5 bases). Germline V CDR1 and CDR2: MNHEY, SMNVEV (reference sequence). The CDR3 covers 19 residues. V was shortened by 1 base and J by 1 base, with 23 bases between the two germline ends. CDR3 in amino acids: CASSLFGSDGQGSSYEQYF. In DNA form, the CDR3 reads TGTGCCAGCAGTTTATTTGGCTCGGACGGGCAGGGATCGTCCTACGAGCAGTACTTC.

The rearrangement joins TRBV12-5 to TRBJ1-2, with TRBD1 as a possible D gene (6 bases). This CDR3 spans 15 amino acids. Trimming took off 4 bases at V and 2 bases at J, with 14 bases between the two ends. The germline V gene encodes CDR1 LGHNT and CDR2 FRNRAP. The CDR3 nucleotides read TGTGCTAGTGGTTCGTCGGGACACCCGAACTATGGCTACACCTTC. Protein: CASGSSGHPNYGYTF.

J is TRBJ2-2 and V is TRBV7-2; TRBD2 matches 12 bases. The V segment lost 5 bases and the J segment 5 bases; nucleotides outside the gene matches: 3. Per the germline V gene, CDR1 is SGHTA and CDR2 is FQGNSA. CDR3 size: 15 residues. The CDR3 is CASSAGLAGTGELFF. The CDR3 DNA sequence: TGTGCCAGCAGCGCTGGACTAGCGGGGACCGGGGAGCTGTTTTTT.

V is TRBV10-3 and J is TRBJ2-1; TRBD2 is a possible D gene (5 bases). The length of the CDR3 is 12 residues. Trimming took off 6 bases at V and 5 bases at J, with 8 bases between the two ends. Germline CDR1 and CDR2: ENHRY and SYGVKD. In nucleotides, the CDR3 is TGTGCCATCAGCATGAGGGACAATGAGCAGTTCTTC. It encodes CAISMRDNEQFF.

J is TRBJ2-7 and V is TRBV29-1, with 7 bases lining up with TRBD1. CDR3 size: 14 residues. With V trimmed by 7 bases and J by 3 bases, 12 bases remained unmatched. Germline V lookup: CDR1 SQVTM, CDR2 ANQGSEA. The CDR3 DNA reads TGCAGCGCAAACCACAGGGGAGTTAGCTACGAGCAGTACTTC. Translation: CSANHRGVSYEQYF.

This clone was counted between two and nine times. V usage is TRBV7-9 and J usage is TRBJ1-5; no definite D call. Per the germline V gene, CDR1 is SEHNR and CDR2 is FQNEAQ (reference sequence). The V end lost 6 bases, the J end lost 7 bases, and 10 bases lay between the germline ends. There are 12 residues in the CDR3. CDR3 DNA: TGTGCCAGCAGTCCTCTCGTCCAGCCCCAGCATTTT. Amino acids: CASSPLVQPQHF.

In its sample, this clone was seen a few times. The chain uses TRBV7-9 and TRBJ1-6; possibly TRBD1 for D (6 bases). Trimming stripped 2 bases from V and 8 bases from J, with 10 bases between. The germline V gene encodes CDR1 SEHNR and CDR2 FQNEAQ (reference sequence). This CDR3 contains 14 residues. The CDR3, as DNA: TGTGCCAGCAGCTTAAGGGGGATCTATTCACCCCTCCACTTT. Protein sequence: CASSLRGIYSPLHF.

This clone was detected only a few times. V usage is TRBV7-2 and J usage is TRBJ2-1; 9 bases fit TRBD2. The V and J ends lost 4 bases and 4 bases, in that order; junction bases with no gene match: 5. This CDR3 has 15 amino acids. Germline V gene data show CDR1 as SGHTA and CDR2 as FQGNSA. CDR3 coding DNA: TGTGCCAGCAGCTCCTTAGCGGGGGCATACAATGAGCAGTTCTTC. Translation gives CASSSLAGAYNEQFF.

V usage is TRBV15 and J usage is TRBJ1-4; a weak D match, TRBD1 (5 bases). The CDR3 runs 13 residues. With 5 bases removed from V and 11 bases from J, the gap between germline ends came to 15 bases. From germline, CDR1 is LNHNV and CDR2 YYDKDF (reference sequence). The DNA for the CDR3 is TGTGCCACCAGCGGCCAGGGAAGTGAGAAACTGTTTTTT. Its translation: CATSGQGSEKLFF.

The V call is TRBV30, the J call TRBJ2-5; the match to TRBD1 covers 8 bases. Per germline, CDR1 GTSNPN and CDR2 SVGIG (reference sequence). There are 15 residues in the CDR3. The V and J ends lost 3 bases and 4 bases, in that order; junction bases with no gene match: 10. The CDR3 is CAWRPGQGRRETQYF. In nucleotides, the CDR3 is TGTGCCTGGAGGCCTGGACAGGGTCGGCGAGAGACCCAGTACTTC.

This clone was recorded a few times. This chain connects TRBV5-1 to TRBJ2-1; 9 nucleotides match TRBD2. The CDR3 spans 15 residues. Germline CDR1 and CDR2: SGHRS and YFSETQ. V gave up 2 bases and J gave up 5 bases; unmatched junction bases: 5. Written as DNA, the CDR3 is TGCGCCAGCAGCTTTGAGACTAGCGGTAACAATGAGCAGTTCTTC. It specifies CASSFETSGNNEQFF.

For the CDR3, the DNA is TGCGCCAGCAGCCCCCGGACAGTCCAAGAGACCCAGTACTTC. Translating it yields CASSPRTVQETQYF. The rearrangement joins TRBV5-1 to TRBJ2-5; D may be TRBD1 (6 bases). The CDR3 consists of 14 residues. The germline gives CDR1 SGHRS, CDR2 YFSETQ. The V and J ends lost 4 bases and 1 base respectively, with 11 bases between them.

This chain connects TRBV5-1 to TRBJ2-1, with D perhaps TRBD1 (5 bases). The CDR3 has 13 amino acids. V shed 0 bases and J shed 12 bases, with 13 bases lying between them. Per germline, CDR1 SGHRS and CDR2 YFSETQ. For the CDR3, the DNA is TGCGCCAGCAGCTTGGGGGCACTCCAGGGGCAGTTCTTC. It is translated as CASSLGALQGQFF.

This clone was detected a few times. V is TRBV7-2 and J is TRBJ1-2; 7 positions match TRBD1. V was pared by 1 base and J by 1 base, with 3 bases of the junction left unmatched. This CDR3 is 15 amino acids long. Germline lookup yields CDR1 SGHTA and CDR2 FQGNSA. Written as DNA, the CDR3 is TGTGCCAGCAGCTTAGTCAGGGGGTATAACTATGGCTACACCTTC. Translated, it gives CASSLVRGYNYGYTF.

The rearrangement links TRBV7-9 to TRBJ2-3, with unresolved D. CDR1 is SEHNR, CDR2 FQNEAQ, per germline (reference sequence). With 5 bases removed from V and 0 bases from J, the gap between germline ends came to 12 bases. CDR3 length equals 15 residues. CDR3 DNA sequence: TGTGCCAGCAGCGAACGACATACTAGCACAGATACGCAGTATTTT. Its translation is CASSERHTSTDTQYF.

The J gene is TRBJ2-1, the V gene TRBV5-6; D ambiguous. Germline-derived CDR1 and CDR2 are SGHDT and YYEEEE. This CDR3 comprises 12 residues. V shed 2 bases and J shed 10 bases, with 10 bases lying between them. CDR3 in DNA: TGTGCCAGCAGCTTCGGCGGTCGCGAGCAGTTCTTC. As protein: CASSFGGREQFF.

In its sample, this clone was seen a few times. The chain couples TRBV2 to TRBJ2-6; possibly TRBD1 for D (6 bases). Trimming removed 7 bases at V and 2 bases at J, with 9 bases between. The CDR3 runs to 14 residues. Germline loops: CDR1 SNHLY, CDR2 FYNNEI. CDR3 amino acids: CASKQGPGANVLTF. CDR3 DNA: TGTGCCAGCAAACAGGGACCTGGGGCCAACGTCCTGACTTTC.

The rearrangement uses TRBV27 and TRBJ1-1; no clear D. Germline CDR1 reads MNHEY; CDR2 reads SMNVEV (reference sequence). The CDR3 is made up of 14 amino acids. V was trimmed by 5 bases and J by 5 bases, leaving 15 bases between them. This CDR3 is CASSPRREATEAFF. CDR3 DNA: TGTGCCAGCAGTCCACGAAGGGAGGCAACTGAAGCTTTCTTT.

The chain combines TRBV18 with TRBJ1-2, with D possibly being TRBD1 (5 bases). Trimming shortened V by 6 bases and J by 3 bases, and 23 bases separated the two germline ends. In germline, CDR1 is KGHSH, CDR2 LQKENI. The CDR3 loop spans 17 amino acids. The CDR3 DNA is TGTGCCAGCTCTAGATTCAGAACAGGCCGAACGGACTATGGCTACACCTTC. The encoded protein is CASSRFRTGRTDYGYTF. The entire variable domain, with the rest obtained from reference TRBV18 and TRBJ1-2, is as follows: NAGVMQNPRHLVRRRGQEARLRCSPMKGHSHVYWYRQLPEEGLKFMVYLQKENIIDESGMPKERFSAEFPKEGPSILRIQQVVRGDSAAYFCASSRFRTGRTDYGYTFGSGTRLTVV.

The chain uses TRBV5-4 and TRBJ1-1; TRBD1 matches at 7 bases. The germline V gene has CDR1 SGHNT and CDR2 YYREEE (reference sequence). The CDR3 runs to 15 residues. V lost 0 bases to trimming and J lost 0 bases; unmatched junction nucleotides: 2. This CDR3 is CASSLARGMNTEAFF. The CDR3 DNA is TGTGCCAGCAGCTTGGCCAGGGGGATGAACACTGAAGCTTTCTTT.

This clone was seen more than once but under ten times. The J gene is TRBJ2-3, the V gene TRBV9; possible D gene TRBD2, 6 bases. The CDR3 is 14 amino acids. Germline values: CDR1 SGDLS, CDR2 YYNGEE. With 6 bases removed from V and 0 bases from J, the gap between germline ends came to 11 bases. CDR3 DNA: TGTGCCAGCATGCGGGACGCTAGCACAGATACGCAGTATTTT. It is translated as CASMRDASTDTQYF.

This clone has a handful of counts. The CDR3 nucleotides read TGTGCCAGCAGTTCACCGGGACAACACCTAGGGGGTCAGCCCCAGCATTTT. As protein: CASSSPGQHLGGQPQHF. The chain couples TRBV28 to TRBJ1-5, with a tentative D call TRBD1 (6 bases). The V and J ends lost 4 bases and 6 bases respectively, with 22 bases between them. CDR3 size: 17 residues. Germline V lookup: CDR1 MDHEN, CDR2 SYDVKM.

This clone has more than one count but fewer than ten. The chain combines TRBV2 with TRBJ1-1; TRBD1 matches 10 bases. The CDR3 sequence is 13 residues long. The J segment lost 2 bases and the V segment lost 10 bases, leaving 4 bases of the junction unmatched. CDR1 is SNHLY and CDR2 is FYNNEI in the germline V gene. The CDR3, as DNA: TGTGCCACCGGGACAGGGGAAAACACTGAAGCTTTCTTT. Translating gives CATGTGENTEAFF.